This is a list of T cell receptor beta chains from one sample in a study of T-cell memory formation after mild COVID-19. TCRdb fed the 5' RACE reads into MiXCR, producing one record per CDR3 protein. The data contain 350,000 to 550,000 distinct CDR3 sequences, about 20% of them singletons. Sequencing was done on a sample of PBMCs or a T cell subset sorted from them (not recorded which). Receptors were obtained from a man aged 18 to 30 who had mild COVID-19 (a few samples of this study predate the infection). Cell type and time point are not known. CDR3s include the opening cysteine and the closing phenylalanine or tryptophan. Fields, in order: V gene, J gene, clone size, D gene, CDR3 DNA, CDR3 protein. A D gene is named only where the DNA matches it firmly. A clone size is listed for some rows: how often the clone was seen (once, few, many), or a class if it is expanded.

TRBV20-1	TRBJ2-3	NA	TRBD1	TGCAGTTCCGGGACAGGGTTGGGGACAGATACGCAGTATTTT	CSSGTGLGTDTQYF
TRBV12-3/TRBV12-4	TRBJ2-3	NA	NA	TGTGCCAGCCGCAGATCTAGCACAGATACGCAGTATTTT	CASRRSSTDTQYF
TRBV4-1	TRBJ1-2	NA	NA	TGCGCCAGCAGCCGGACCGGCCATGGCTACACCTTC	CASSRTGHGYTF
TRBV11-2	TRBJ2-3	NA	NA	TGTGCCAGCAGCTCGGGTTTTGGGGGAGTGGCGGATACGCAGTATTTT	CASSSGFGGVADTQYF
TRBV27	TRBJ1-5	NA	NA	TGTGCCAGCAGTTTACACTTTACCCAGCCCCAGCATTTT	CASSLHFTQPQHF
TRBV12-3/TRBV12-4	TRBJ2-2	few	TRBD1	TGTGCCAGCAGTTTTGGGCAGGGGGCTGGCGGGGAGCTGTTTTTT	CASSFGQGAGGELFF
TRBV6-5	TRBJ2-2	few	NA	TGTGCCAGCACCGTAGGGGGGGGGATTACCGGGGAGCTGTTTTTT	CASTVGGGITGELFF
TRBV7-2	TRBJ2-1	many	TRBD2	TGTGCCAGCAGCTTACGGCTAGCGGGGGATGAGCAGTTCTTC	CASSLRLAGDEQFF
TRBV6-6	TRBJ2-1	many	TRBD2	TGTGCCAGCAGTTACGGGACTAGCGGGGGTAATGAGCAGTTCTTC	CASSYGTSGGNEQFF
TRBV6-6	TRBJ2-3	few	NA	TGTGCCAGCAGTTACGACGGGAGCTCGTCAGATACGCAGTATTTT	CASSYDGSSSDTQYF
TRBV7-9	TRBJ1-1	many	NA	TGTGCCAGCAGCCAAGACAGCGCTGCGGGCACTGAAGCTTTCTTT	CASSQDSAAGTEAFF
TRBV10-2	TRBJ2-7	few	NA	TGCGCCAGCAGTGACTTCTACGAGCAGTACTTC	CASSDFYEQYF
TRBV5-4	TRBJ2-7	NA	TRBD2	TGTGCCAGCAGCGGGGGTCAAAGCGGGGTCTCCTACGAGCAGTACTTC	CASSGGQSGVSYEQYF
TRBV29-1	TRBJ2-1	NA	NA	TGCAGCGTTGAAGGTCCAGCTGGGGCGCAGTTCTTC	CSVEGPAGAQFF
TRBV7-9	TRBJ1-1	NA	NA	TGTGCCAGCAGCTTAGATCCGGGGGCTGGTGAAGCTTTCTTT	CASSLDPGAGEAFF
TRBV4-3	TRBJ1-2	few	NA	TGCGCCAGCAGCCAAGATGGAGTACAGGCGTCCCCGTATGGCTACACCTTC	CASSQDGVQASPYGYTF
TRBV28	TRBJ2-3	NA	TRBD2	TGTGCCAGCAGTTTAAGGCGGGGGGCTAGCACAGATACGCAGTATTTT	CASSLRRGASTDTQYF
TRBV5-1	TRBJ2-3	NA	NA	TGCGCCAGCAGCTCCGTAGACAGACATAGCACAGATACGCAGTATTTT	CASSSVDRHSTDTQYF
TRBV10-3	TRBJ2-3	NA	NA	TGTGCCATCAGTGAGTCGTTCGGAGATACGCAGTATTTT	CAISESFGDTQYF
TRBV6-5	TRBJ1-6	few	NA	TGTGCCAGCCAGGGTCCCTATAATTCACCCCTCCACTTT	CASQGPYNSPLHF
TRBV10-3	TRBJ1-5	NA	NA	TGTGCCGAGGGGCCACCCCAGGATTTT	CAEGPPQDF
TRBV5-4	TRBJ2-1	few	NA	TGTGCCAGCAGCCGAAGACAGGGAGGGAACAATGAGCAGTTCTTC	CASSRRQGGNNEQFF
TRBV11-2	TRBJ2-3	NA	NA	TGTGCCAGCAGCCCTGCCCCGACAGATACGCAGTATTTT	CASSPAPTDTQYF
TRBV20-1	TRBJ2-5	NA	NA	TGCAGTGCTAGGCGGCGTGTAGAGACCCAGTACTTC	CSARRRVETQYF
TRBV18	TRBJ2-2	NA	TRBD1	TGTGCCAGCTCACGCCTACAGGGGAATCGTGACACCGGGGAGCTGTTTTTT	CASSRLQGNRDTGELFF
TRBV5-1	TRBJ1-4	few	NA	TGCGCCAGCAGCTTGGCAGGTTCTGAGCGGGAAAAACTGTTTTTT	CASSLAGSEREKLFF
TRBV28	TRBJ2-3	NA	TRBD2	TGTGCCAGCAGTTTGCCCCTCAATAGCGGGGGGGCCCGAGATACGCAGTATTTT	CASSLPLNSGGARDTQYF
TRBV5-4	TRBJ1-6	many	NA	TGTGCCAGCAGCCTAAGGGGAATAGATTCACCCCTCCACTTT	CASSLRGIDSPLHF
TRBV25-1	TRBJ1-2	NA	NA	TGTGCCAGCAGTTCTTGGGCTGCCTATGGCTACACCTTC	CASSSWAAYGYTF
TRBV5-5	TRBJ1-5	NA	TRBD1	TGTGCCAGCAGCTCCGGGACAGGGCAGCTGCCCCAGCATTTT	CASSSGTGQLPQHF
TRBV4-2	TRBJ2-5	few	NA	TGTGCCAGCAGCCAAGATGGGGGGGGCGAAGGAGGAGAGACCCAGTACTTC	CASSQDGGGEGGETQYF
TRBV7-3	TRBJ2-2	NA	NA	TGTGCCAGCAGCTTAGGGACCTCTGGGACCGGGGAGCTGTTTTTT	CASSLGTSGTGELFF
TRBV5-6	TRBJ1-4	few	TRBD1	TGTGCCAGCAGCGCGGGACAGGGGACTAATGAAAAACTGTTTTTT	CASSAGQGTNEKLFF
TRBV3-1	TRBJ2-5	NA	NA	TGTGCCAGCAGCCCTTACCACGAGACCCAGTACTTC	CASSPYHETQYF
TRBV5-1	TRBJ2-2	NA	NA	TGCGCCAGCAGCCCCCACCGGCACACCGGGGAGCTGTTTTTT	CASSPHRHTGELFF
TRBV5-1	TRBJ2-2	NA	TRBD1	TGCGCCAGCAGCACGCGCAGGGGGATCGGTTACGGCGGGGAGCTGTTTTTT	CASSTRRGIGYGGELFF
TRBV18	TRBJ1-1	few	NA	TGTGCCAGCTCACCAGTTCAGTCGGGTATGGGACATACCTTTGAAGCTTTCTTT	CASSPVQSGMGHTFEAFF
TRBV19	TRBJ1-1	few	TRBD1	TGTGCCAGTGCGGGACAGGGAGGGACTGAAGCTTTCTTT	CASAGQGGTEAFF
TRBV5-1	TRBJ1-6	many	NA	TGCGCCAGCAGCCTCGGCAGGGTTAATTCACCCCTCCACTTT	CASSLGRVNSPLHF
TRBV28	TRBJ2-3	NA	TRBD2	TGTGCCAGCAGTTTACTCCTAGCGGGGTCCTCGGGCACAGATACGCAGTATTTT	CASSLLLAGSSGTDTQYF
TRBV24-1	TRBJ2-3	few	TRBD2	TGTGCCACCAGTGACAGGACTAGCACTAACACAGATACGCAGTATTTT	CATSDRTSTNTDTQYF
TRBV12-3/TRBV12-4	TRBJ2-3	many	NA	TGTGCCAGCAGTCTGACTTGGGGCACAGATACGCAGTATTTT	CASSLTWGTDTQYF
TRBV12-3/TRBV12-4	TRBJ2-5	many	NA	TGTGCCAGCAGTTTAAGAGGAAAAGAGACCCAGTACTTC	CASSLRGKETQYF
TRBV6-1	TRBJ1-6	NA	NA	TGTGCCAGCAGTGTCATGGGAAGTTCAAATTCACCCCTCCACTTT	CASSVMGSSNSPLHF
TRBV10-3	TRBJ1-1	NA	NA	TGTGCCATCACCCTAGGGGAGAACACTGAAGCTTTCTTT	CAITLGENTEAFF
TRBV7-9	TRBJ1-1	many	NA	TGTGCCAGCAGCTTTAAATCCGGGAACACTGAAGCTTTCTTT	CASSFKSGNTEAFF
TRBV5-1	TRBJ2-7	few	TRBD1	TGCGCCAGCAGCTTGGTGACAGGGGGCTTCTCCTACGAGCAGTACTTC	CASSLVTGGFSYEQYF
TRBV5-1	TRBJ2-7	NA	NA	TGCGCCAGCAGCTTGGAAATATTGGACGAGCAGTACTTC	CASSLEILDEQYF
TRBV7-9	TRBJ2-3	NA	NA	TGTGCCAGCAGCCCCGGGGAACTTTCAGATACGCAGTATTTT	CASSPGELSDTQYF
TRBV28	TRBJ1-6	few	NA	TGTGCCAGCTCCCCCGCCGGTTCACCCCTCCACTTT	CASSPAGSPLHF
TRBV7-9	TRBJ2-5	NA	NA	TGTGCCAGCAGCCCGGGGAGCGGCAGACTAGAGACCCAGTACTTC	CASSPGSGRLETQYF
TRBV12-3/TRBV12-4	TRBJ2-6	NA	TRBD1	TGTGCCAGCAGTCAGACAGGGACCGGGGCCAACGTCCTGACTTTC	CASSQTGTGANVLTF
TRBV6-4	TRBJ2-3	many	NA	TGTGCCAGCAGCGAGCGTAGCACAGATACGCAGTATTTT	CASSERSTDTQYF
TRBV6-2/TRBV6-3	TRBJ1-1	once	NA	TGTGCCAGCAGTTACGTCGGGGGAGGGAACACTGAAGCTTTCTTT	CASSYVGGGNTEAFF
TRBV4-1	TRBJ2-1	few	NA	TGCGCCAGCAGCCAGCTAGTAGCCGAGAGATACAATGAGCAGTTCTTC	CASSQLVAERYNEQFF
TRBV5-1	TRBJ2-6	few	NA	TGCGCCAGCAGCGGCACAGGGACCGGGGCCAACGTCCTGACTTTC	CASSGTGTGANVLTF
TRBV19	TRBJ1-1	few	TRBD1	TGTGCCAGTAGGGAGGACAGGGCGGGTGAGACTGAAGCTTTCTTT	CASREDRAGETEAFF
TRBV4-3	TRBJ2-1	NA	TRBD1	TGCGCCAGCAGCCAAGATTCAGGGGGCGCGGTCAGTGAGCAGTTCTTC	CASSQDSGGAVSEQFF
TRBV29-1	TRBJ2-5	many	TRBD2	TGCAGCGTTTCGACTAGCGGGGGGGAAGAGACCCAGTACTTC	CSVSTSGGEETQYF
TRBV11-2	TRBJ1-1	many	NA	TGTGCCAGCAGCTTTAGCAGGGCCGCTGAAGCTTTCTTT	CASSFSRAAEAFF